The 17 T cell receptor beta chains in this list originate from one sample, sequenced in a study of CD8+ T cells in alopecia areata. Once RNA had been extracted, it was reverse transcribed into cDNA to act as the sequencing template. Only in-frame clones appear in the TCRdb table, and some are missing; sequencing was by immunoSEQ multiplex PCR. The data show roughly 200,000 clones, around half seen once. Treatment described: oral pan-JAK inhibitor, 5-10 mg twice daily. Specimen: CD8+ T cells sorted from blood, collected at week 24, from a patient treated with tofacitinib. Every receptor here comes from a human donor with alopecia areata.

The chain couples TRBV7-9 to TRBJ1-1, with D perhaps matching TRBD1 (5 bases). The CDR3 runs to 18 residues. The germline gives CDR1 SEHNR, CDR2 FQNEAQ (reference sequence). Trimming cost V 3 bases and J 0 bases, with 20 bases left between them. The CDR3 here is CASSFRTGESRMNTEAFF. CDR3 bases: TGTGCCAGCAGCTTCAGGACGGGGGAGAGTAGGATGAACACTGAAGCTTTCTTT.

The chain links TRBV9 to TRBJ1-6, with 9 bases fitting TRBD1. Germline CDR1 reads SGDLS; CDR2 reads YYNGEE. V was pared by 4 bases and J by 7 bases, with 3 bases of the junction left unmatched. CDR3 length equals 14 residues. The CDR3 reads CASSPGQGNSPLHF. CDR3 sequence (DNA): TGTGCCAGCAGCCCTGGACAGGGGAATTCACCCCTCCACTTT.

The chain employs TRBV7-9 and TRBJ1-1, with D possibly being TRBD1 (5 bases). Germline CDR1 reads SEHNR; CDR2 reads FQNEAQ (reference sequence). The ends were cut back, 3 bases at V and 1 base at J, with 9 bases in the middle. The CDR3 is made up of 14 amino acids. The CDR3 DNA sequence: TGTGCCAGCAGCTTGTGGGACGGGAACACTGAAGCTTTCTTT. Amino acid sequence: CASSLWDGNTEAFF.

This chain connects TRBV2 to TRBJ2-7, with TRBD2 identical over 8 bases. The CDR3 length is 17 residues. J gave up 2 bases and V 6 bases, and 15 bases lay outside the gene matches. The V gene's germline CDR1 is SNHLY and CDR2 FYNNEI. CDR3 nucleotides: TGTGCCAGCAGCCCCGTGATCGACGGGGGGGCTCCCTACGAGCAGTACTTC. Its protein product is CASSPVIDGGAPYEQYF.

J is TRBJ2-2 and V is TRBV5-6; D gene ambiguous. V dropped 0 bases and J dropped 6 bases, with 3 bases sitting between them. The CDR3 sequence is 12 residues long. The V gene's germline CDR1 is SGHDT and CDR2 YYEEEE. DNA of the CDR3: TGTGCCAGCAGCTTGGGAGCCGGGGAGCTGTTTTTT. It is translated as CASSLGAGELFF. The full variable domain, rest sourced from reference TRBV5-6 and TRBJ2-2, is DAGVTQSPTHLIKTRGQQVTLRCSPKSGHDTVSWYQQALGQGPQFIFQYYEEEERQRGNFPDRFSGHQFPNYSSELNVNALLLGDSALYLCASSLGAGELFFGEGSRLTVL.

This rearrangement joins TRBV30 to TRBJ2-2; no reliable D call. The V end was cut by 3 bases, the J end by 0 bases, with 23 bases between. This CDR3 is built from 19 residues. CDR1 is GTSNPN and CDR2 is SVGIG in the germline V gene (reference sequence). The CDR3 region has the DNA TGTGCCTGGAGGGCCCCATTAGGGCGGCTCGCCGCGAACACCGGGGAGCTGTTTTTT. Its protein product is CAWRAPLGRLAANTGELFF.

This chain links TRBV4-1 with TRBJ1-4, with D unresolved. Germline assignment: CDR1 MGHRA and CDR2 YSYEKL. This CDR3 spans 15 amino acids. Trimming removed 1 base from V and 8 bases from J, with 14 bases in between. The CDR3 loop is CASSQVFSFSEKLFF. The CDR3 bases are TGCGCCAGCAGCCAAGTGTTCAGTTTCTCAGAAAAACTGTTTTTT.

This clone showed up just a few times. The chain is built from TRBV29-1 and TRBJ2-3, with D hard to call. The ends were cut back, 3 bases at V and 1 base at J, with 11 bases in the middle. Per germline, CDR1 SQVTM and CDR2 ANQGSEA. The CDR3 covers 14 residues. The CDR3 protein is CSVEEYMGTDTQYF. The CDR3, as DNA: TGCAGCGTTGAGGAGTATATGGGCACAGATACGCAGTATTTT.

This clone has only a few counts. The chain uses TRBV6-1 and TRBJ2-3; D unresolved. The CDR3 is made up of 13 amino acids. Looked up from germline, CDR1 is MNHNS and CDR2 is SASEGT. The V and J ends lost 7 bases and 6 bases respectively, with 14 bases between them. CDR3 DNA: TGTGCCAGCACCAATGCCTTCGGGGATACGCAGTATTTT. It specifies CASTNAFGDTQYF.

This rearrangement joins TRBV30 to TRBJ2-7, with D unresolved. This CDR3 spans 11 amino acids. CDR1 is GTSNPN and CDR2 is SVGIG in the germline V gene (reference sequence). V lost 2 bases and J 5 bases, leaving 7 bases between the germline ends. The CDR3 sequence: CAWSKGHEQYF. The CDR3 DNA reads TGTGCCTGGAGTAAGGGCCACGAGCAGTACTTC. The full variable domain, in which reference TRBV30 and TRBJ2-7 provide the parts outside the CDR3, is SQTIHQWPATLVQPVGSPLSLECTVEGTSNPNLYWYRQAAGRGLQLLFYSVGIGQISSEVPQNLSASRPQDRQFILSSKKLLLSDSGFYLCAWSKGHEQYFGPGTRLTVT.

The sample holds a few counts of this clone. The chain links TRBV27 to TRBJ1-5; 9 nucleotides line up with TRBD1. This CDR3 comprises 14 residues. Germline values: CDR1 MNHEY, CDR2 SMNVEV (reference sequence). V lost 6 bases, J lost 7 bases, and 7 bases stayed unmatched. In DNA form, the CDR3 reads TGTGCCAGCAGCACCGGGACAGGGTACCAGCCCCAGCATTTT. Translated, it gives CASSTGTGYQPQHF.

V is TRBV27 and J is TRBJ1-2; the D gene is possibly TRBD1 (6 bases). With 5 bases removed from V and 4 bases from J, the gap between germline ends came to 14 bases. Germline V lookup: CDR1 MNHEY, CDR2 SMNVEV (reference sequence). There are 14 residues in the CDR3. Here the CDR3 DNA reads TGTGCCAGCAGTGCAGCCGGGACACCCTATGGCTACACCTTC. This translates into CASSAAGTPYGYTF.

The chain is built from TRBV15 and TRBJ2-1, with D possibly matching TRBD1 (6 bases). This CDR3 spans 16 amino acids. Germline V gene sequence: CDR1 LNHNV, CDR2 YYDKDF (reference sequence). V lost 1 base and J lost 2, with 12 bases in between. The CDR3 sequence is CATSRGRTVTYNEQFF. CDR3 DNA: TGTGCCACCAGCAGAGGACGGACAGTAACCTACAATGAGCAGTTCTTC.

A few counts support this clone. V usage is TRBV30 and J usage is TRBJ1-6; perhaps TRBD1 as D (6 bases). From germline, CDR1 is GTSNPN and CDR2 SVGIG (reference sequence). V was shortened by 1 base and J by 10 bases, with 14 bases between the two germline ends. The CDR3 sequence is 14 residues long. CDR3 nucleotide sequence: TGTGCCTGGAGTGCGGCAGGGGTACGGTCACCCCTCCACTTT. This translates into CAWSAAGVRSPLHF.

Written as DNA, the CDR3 is TGCGCCAGCAGCCCCGGGACAGGGACCTATGGCTACACCTTC. Translating it yields CASSPGTGTYGYTF. V is TRBV4-3 and J is TRBJ1-2, with 9 bases identical to TRBD1. The trim removed 4 bases at V and 4 bases at J, leaving 4 bases unmatched. The germline V gene has CDR1 LGHNA and CDR2 YSLEER. The CDR3 has 14 residues.

The chain joins TRBV19 to TRBJ2-6; D gene ambiguous. The CDR3 loop spans 14 amino acids. V lost 5 bases and J 0 bases, leaving 5 bases between the germline ends. Germline V gives CDR1 LNHDA, CDR2 SQIVND (reference sequence). CDR3 protein: CASSLSSGANVLTF. For the CDR3, the DNA is TGTGCCAGTAGTTTAAGCTCTGGGGCCAACGTCCTGACTTTC.

The chain carries TRBV29-1 and TRBJ2-1; D is unclear. Trimming took off 7 bases at V and 9 bases at J, with 13 bases between the two ends. The CDR3 covers 11 residues. Germline V gene sequence: CDR1 SQVTM, CDR2 ANQGSEA. The DNA of the CDR3 is TGCAGCGCTCCGGACCGTTCTGAGCAGTTCTTC. Its translation is CSAPDRSEQFF.